This TCR beta chain was obtained from a study of CD8 T cells in ankylosing spondylitis. The germline CDR1 and CDR2 sequences are SGDLS and YYNGEE. Trimming stripped 4 bases from V and 7 bases from J, with 18 bases between. The CDR3 has 15 amino acids. Study-wide results and limits: Blood of patients with ankylosing spondylitis appeared to be characterized by a TCR beta motif of 8 or 9 highly homologous variants.

TCRdb re-analysed the 5' RACE reads in MiXCR, keeping a single row per CDR3 protein. In the table there are about 42,000 distinct CDR3 sequences, over 3.5% of which are singletons. In its sample, this clonotype was seen many times. The antigen remains unidentified. The chain employs TRBV9 and TRBJ1-5, with TRBD1 as a possible D gene (5 bases). The specimen sequenced was blood, either unsorted or a sorted T cell fraction (not recorded which). The TCR comes from a female donor with ankylosing spondylitis or in good health (not recorded which). The CDR3 sequence is CASSPGRGREQPQHF. CDR3 nucleotides: TGTGCCAGCAGCCCGGGACGAGGGCGAGAGCAGCCCCAGCATTTT.